One T cell receptor beta chain is described in this entry. Trimming removed 3 bases from V and 9 bases from J; junction bases left unmatched: 4. Germline loops: CDR1 MNHEY, CDR2 SMNVEV (reference sequence). The length of the CDR3 is 14 residues. These data originate in a study of T cell responses to AZD1222 COVID-19 vaccine. Assay used: immunoSEQ multiplex PCR; TCRdb lists only in-frame clones, some missing. The repertoire consists of some 94,000 clones, with around nine tenths occurring once and the leading ten covering approximately 3%. The chain recombines TRBV27 with TRBJ2-1, with 11 bases lining up with TRBD2. This sequence originates from an adult in good health. This sample comprised peripheral blood, obtained on day 0 of AZD1222 vaccination. The CDR3 spells CASSFVAGGGEQFF. CDR3 coding DNA: TGTGCCAGCAGTTTTGTAGCGGGAGGGGGTGAGCAGTTCTTC.